The entry below gives a single TCR beta chain sequence along with its context. Its antigen remains unknown. This specimen belongs to a study of cytomegalovirus exposure and HLA in healthy donors. CDR3 size: 15 residues. CDR1 and CDR2 (germline): SGHNT, YYREEE (reference sequence). V was clipped by 4 bases and J by 5 bases; unmatched bases: 3. PCR amplification relied on 60 Vbeta primers (plus 13 Jbeta primers). In the original analysis: It was a later analysis that counted 83 million or so unique TCR beta chains, of which 9 million to 13 million were shared. Sequencing was performed with immunoSEQ multiplex PCR; in TCRdb, only in-frame clones are kept and a portion is missing. V, J and clone size reflect that table, while D and trimming were determined from the DNA. The table has more than 150,000 clones, 75% to 90% seen once; the top ten hold 1.6%. Study-level points and caveats: CMV serostatus was the sole immune exposure information available. CMV antigen specificity of three CMV-associated chains was confirmed in vitro.

The origin of this receptor is a man aged 50 or older in good health and CMV-seronegative. V usage is TRBV5-4 and J usage is TRBJ2-2, with 12 bases aligning to TRBD2. Sample: PBMCs. In DNA, the CDR3 is TGTGCCAGCAGCCTAGCGGGGGGGGATACCGGGGAGCTGTTTTTT. Translation: CASSLAGGDTGELFF.